This T cell receptor beta chain came from a study of blood T cell repertoires in COVID-19. Whole-study context: Sites across the United States, Italy and Spain contributed samples from acute and convalescent COVID-19. T cells, B-cell-depleted T cells, or PBMCs provided the cDNA or gDNA that served as material.

Authors' methods: It was from reference gene primer amplification that nucleated cell counts were estimated. This table comes from immunoSEQ multiplex PCR, and its TCRdb copy is limited to in-frame clones, with some not included. Clone size and the V and J calls come from that table; the DNA yielded D and trimming. The sample carries around 250,000 clones, nearly 90% recorded once. The CDR3 covers 10 residues. Germline V gives CDR1 SNHLY, CDR2 FYNNEI. The chain uses TRBV2 and TRBJ2-7, with D hard to call. The specimen was peripheral blood. This receptor was taken from a human donor in a cohort sampled during active COVID-19. The CDR3 loop reads CVSVAYEQYF. In nucleotides, the CDR3 is TGTGTATCAGTCGCCTACGAGCAGTACTTC.